The 2 T cell receptor beta chains below come from one sample, sequenced in a study of blood T cells in healthy people across ages. Combining a sample-barcoded 5' primer with a J-beta primer mix, a second PCR ran for about 7 to 11 cycles. TCRdb independently ran MiXCR on the 5' RACE reads; one entry per CDR3 protein. The profile shows about 1.1 million distinct CDR3 sequences, 30% to 40% of them singletons. Source material: blood. The receptors stem from a man aged 18 to 30 in good health.

J is TRBJ1-5 and V is TRBV19; D is unclear. Germline values: CDR1 LNHDA, CDR2 SQIVND (reference sequence). The CDR3 length is 15 residues. V lost 3 bases and J 5 bases, leaving 14 bases between the germline ends. The CDR3: CASSIYGSDDQPQHF. Written as DNA, the CDR3 is TGTGCCAGTAGTATCTATGGTTCTGACGATCAGCCCCAGCATTTT.

This chain connects TRBV30 to TRBJ1-2, with D possibly matching TRBD1 (6 bases). The ends were cut back, 4 bases at V and 5 bases at J, with 8 bases in the middle. Germline V gene lookup returns CDR1 GTSNPN and CDR2 SVGIG (reference sequence). The CDR3 contains 11 residues. CDR3 nucleotides: TGTGCCTGGACAGGGGAGTATGGCTACACCTTC. Encoded protein: CAWTGEYGYTF.